This T cell receptor (beta chain) was observed in a study of cytomegalovirus exposure and HLA in healthy donors. General study findings and limits: V- and J-gene trimming of TCR beta was linked (in a later analysis) to a missense DCLRE1C variant.

About this clone: Its antigen remains unknown.

V was shortened by 0 bases and J by 0 bases, with 3 bases between the two germline ends. The CDR3 is 14 amino acids. Per the germline V gene, CDR1 is SGHRS and CDR2 is YFSETQ. With 60 Vbeta and 13 Jbeta primers, the PCR was carried out. Libraries were prepared by immunoSEQ multiplex PCR; TCRdb keeps only in-frame clonotypes and omits some of them. This table has around 36,000 clones, approximately 80% appearing once. Specimen: PBMCs. The chain links TRBV5-1 to TRBJ1-4, with no clear D. The source of this sequence is a woman aged 40-49 years in good health and CMV-seronegative. CDR3 bases: TGCGCCAGCAGCTTGGCCGCAACTAATGAAAAACTGTTTTTT. Encoded protein: CASSLAATNEKLFF. The variable domain in full, completed from reference TRBV5-1 and TRBJ1-4, reads KAGVTQTPRYLIKTRGQQVTLSCSPISGHRSVSWYQQTPGQGLQFLFEYFSETQRNKGNFPGRFSGRQFSNSRSEMNVSTLELGDSALYLCASSLAATNEKLFFGSGTQLSVL.